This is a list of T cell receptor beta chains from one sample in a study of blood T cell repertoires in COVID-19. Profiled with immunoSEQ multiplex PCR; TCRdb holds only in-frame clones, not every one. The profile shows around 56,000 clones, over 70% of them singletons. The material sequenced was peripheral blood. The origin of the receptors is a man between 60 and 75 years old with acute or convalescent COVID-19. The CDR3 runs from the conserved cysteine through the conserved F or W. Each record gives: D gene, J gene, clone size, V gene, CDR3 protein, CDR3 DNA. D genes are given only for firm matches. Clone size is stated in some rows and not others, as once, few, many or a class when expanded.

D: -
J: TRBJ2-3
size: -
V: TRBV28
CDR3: CASSRTFGDTQYF
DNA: TGTGCCAGCAGTCGGACATTTGGAGATACGCAGTATTTT

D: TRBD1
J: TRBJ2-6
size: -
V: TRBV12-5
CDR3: CASGLEAPGQYGANVLTF
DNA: TGTGCTAGTGGTTTGGAAGCTCCGGGACAGTACGGGGCCAACGTCCTGACTTTC

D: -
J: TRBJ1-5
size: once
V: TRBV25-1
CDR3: CASSGAGNQPQHF
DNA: TGTGCCAGCAGTGGGGCAGGCAATCAGCCCCAGCATTTT

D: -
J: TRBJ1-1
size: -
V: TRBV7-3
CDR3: CASSRQRNTEAFF
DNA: TGTGCCAGCAGCCGACAGAGGAACACTGAAGCTTTCTTT

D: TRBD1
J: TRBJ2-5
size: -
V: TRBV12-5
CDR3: CASGLPRDRGFQETQYF
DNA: TGTGCTAGTGGTTTGCCCCGGGACAGGGGCTTCCAAGAGACCCAGTACTTC

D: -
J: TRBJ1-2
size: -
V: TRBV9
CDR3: CASSQGGSHYGYTF
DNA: TGTGCCAGCAGCCAGGGCGGGAGCCACTATGGCTACACCTTC

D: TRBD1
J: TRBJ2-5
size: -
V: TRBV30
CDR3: CAWSVGGQGAGTQYF
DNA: TGTGCCTGGAGTGTAGGGGGCCAGGGGGCCGGGACCCAGTACTTC

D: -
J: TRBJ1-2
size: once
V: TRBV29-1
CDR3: CSVEWGPGYTF
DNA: TGCAGCGTTGAATGGGGGCCTGGCTACACCTTC

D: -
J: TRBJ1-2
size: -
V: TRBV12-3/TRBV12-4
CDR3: CASSRTGTGYTF
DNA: TGTGCCAGCAGCCGAACAGGGACTGGCTACACCTTC

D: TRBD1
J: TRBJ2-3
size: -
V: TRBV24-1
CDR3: CATSERQGDADTQYF
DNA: TGTGCCACCAGTGAACGACAGGGAGACGCAGATACGCAGTATTTT

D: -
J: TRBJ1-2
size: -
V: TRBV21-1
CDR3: CASSNQGARSYGYTF
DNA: TGTGCCAGCAGCAACCAGGGGGCGCGTAGCTATGGCTACACCTTC

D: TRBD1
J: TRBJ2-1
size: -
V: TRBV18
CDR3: CASSPTGYNEQFF
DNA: TGTGCCAGCTCACCGACAGGGTACAATGAGCAGTTCTTC

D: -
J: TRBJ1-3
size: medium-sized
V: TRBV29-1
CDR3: CSVVTGFSGNTIYF
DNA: TGCAGCGTGGTGACAGGTTTCTCTGGAAACACCATATATTTT

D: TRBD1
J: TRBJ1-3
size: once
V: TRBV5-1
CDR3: CASSLATGGLGNTIYF
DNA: TGCGCCAGCAGCTTGGCCACAGGGGGCCTGGGAAACACCATATATTTT

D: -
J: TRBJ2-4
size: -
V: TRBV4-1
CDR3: CASSQDSGDIAKNIQYF
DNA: TGCGCCAGCAGCCAAGATAGTGGGGACATAGCCAAAAACATTCAGTACTTC